The source of this T cell receptor (beta chain) is a study of CD4 T cells in relation to SARS-CoV-2 and coronaviruses. As for the study in general: ViraFEST: roughly ten-day antigen culture of PBMCs, then TCR beta CDR3 sequencing.

Before the COVID-19 pandemic, during about 2010-2018, CD4+ T cells were taken from unexposed donors. CD4+ T cells were isolated from the cells after 10 days of culture. Cultures received half-medium IL-2 refreshes on days 3 and 7. This clone was seen more than once but under ten times. What it binds is unknown. This CDR3 spans 12 amino acids. Germline V gene data show CDR1 as SGHRS and CDR2 as YFSETQ. The V and J ends lost 3 bases and 3 bases respectively, with 7 bases between them. Measured with immunoSEQ multiplex PCR; TCRdb has only the in-frame clones, and not every one. The sample has more than 15,000 clones, 60% to 80% seen once.

The clonotype comes from a human donor in good health. The V call is TRBV5-1, the J call TRBJ2-7; D is unclear. Material: CD4+ T cells from PBMCs, cultured in vitro. The CDR3 nucleotides read TGCGCCAGCAGCTCGGTGCTCTACGAGCAGTACTTC. Translating gives CASSSVLYEQYF.